The 16 T cell receptor beta chains below all came from one sample that was sequenced in a study of blood T cell repertoires in COVID-19. Here immunoSEQ multiplex PCR was the method, and the copy in TCRdb shows in-frame clones only, minus some. Among more than 85,000 clones, roughly 83% were seen once, and the ten largest hold 17%. What was sequenced was peripheral blood. All receptors come from a woman aged 55-69 years with acute or convalescent COVID-19.

The gene calls are TRBV7-3 and TRBJ2-1; D gene ambiguous. The CDR3 is 15 amino acids. V was pared by 5 bases and J by 4 bases, with 15 bases between. Germline CDR1 SGHTA, CDR2 FQGTGA. CDR3 sequence reads: CASSPNLGAYNEQFF. The CDR3, as DNA: TGTGCCAGCAGCCCGAATCTAGGAGCGTACAATGAGCAGTTCTTC.

This chain uses TRBV28 with TRBJ1-2; D call uncertain. Trimming stripped 5 bases from V and 4 bases from J, with 11 bases between. Germline CDR1 is MDHEN and CDR2 is SYDVKM. The CDR3 runs 13 residues. CDR3: CASSPTDIYGYTF. The CDR3 DNA is TGTGCCAGCAGTCCTACTGACATCTATGGCTACACCTTC.

The chain recombines TRBV6-5 with TRBJ1-1; 11 bases map to TRBD1. There are 14 residues in the CDR3. Germline trimming cut 6 bases from V and 5 bases from J; bases unmatched to any gene: 5. The germline gives CDR1 MNHEY, CDR2 SVGAGI. CDR3 sequence reads: CASSRDRGVTEAFF. Written as DNA, the CDR3 is TGTGCCAGCAGCCGGGACAGGGGGGTAACTGAAGCTTTCTTT.

The sample holds a few counts of this clone. The V and J genes are TRBV2 and TRBJ1-4, with a tentative D call TRBD1 (6 bases). V was trimmed by 7 bases and J by 10 bases, leaving 16 bases between them. Germline V gene lookup returns CDR1 SNHLY and CDR2 FYNNEI. The length of the CDR3 is 13 residues. The CDR3 region has the DNA TGTGCCAGCATTGGACAGAAGCATTCAAAACTGTTTTTT. Amino acids: CASIGQKHSKLFF.

V usage is TRBV4-2 and J usage is TRBJ1-1; 8 nucleotides align to TRBD1. The CDR3 has 14 residues. The germline CDR1 and CDR2 sequences are LGHNA and YNFKEQ. After removal of 3 bases from V and 4 bases from J, the junction contained 4 bases not matched to a gene. The CDR3 DNA is TGTGCCAGCAGCCAGGCCGGACAGGGCACTGAAGCTTTCTTT. Encoded protein: CASSQAGQGTEAFF.

For this clone: This sample also contains other DNA sequences that code for the same CDR3. V and J are TRBV24-1 and TRBJ2-3; D not certain. The CDR3 runs to 12 residues. V shed 9 bases and J shed 0 bases, with 6 bases lying between them. Germline lookup yields CDR1 KGHDR and CDR2 SFDVKD. The CDR3 sequence: CATGASTDTQYF. CDR3 nucleotides: TGTGCCACCGGTGCTAGCACAGATACGCAGTATTTT.

J is TRBJ1-2 and V is TRBV2; no firm D call. Germline assignment: CDR1 SNHLY and CDR2 FYNNEI. The CDR3 is 15 residues long. Between the trimmed V and J ends, which lost 2 bases and 4 bases, there was a span of 14 bases. CDR3 coding DNA: TGTGCCAGCAGTGAATTGCCGCTTTCAGGCTATGGCTACACCTTC. Translation gives CASSELPLSGYGYTF.

The genes are TRBV21-1 and TRBJ1-6. TRBV21-1 is a listed pseudogene. CDR3 size: 14 residues. The CDR3: CASTRRGPGSPLHF. The DNA for the CDR3 is TGTGCCAGCACCAGAAGAGGGCCCGGGTCACCCCTCCACTTT.

The chain combines TRBV5-1 with TRBJ2-7; 8 positions agree with TRBD2. The CDR3 runs 14 residues. Trimming took 1 base from V and 7 from J; bases not matched to a gene: 7. The germline V gene encodes CDR1 SGHRS and CDR2 YFSETQ. Here the CDR3 reads CASSLLGGAQEQYF. CDR3 coding DNA: TGCGCCAGCAGCTTGCTCGGGGGGGCTCAGGAGCAGTACTTC.

This clone was found once. The rearrangement uses TRBV3-1 (or the pseudogene TRBV3-2) and TRBJ1-1; the D is unclear. The V and J ends lost 1 base and 2 bases respectively, with 11 bases between them. The CDR3 has 15 amino acids. The germline gives CDR1 LGHDT, CDR2 YNNKEL (reference sequence). The CDR3 protein is CASSQVGGTNTEAFF. Here the CDR3 DNA reads TGTGCCAGCAGCCAAGTAGGAGGAACCAACACTGAAGCTTTCTTT.

This clone was counted only a few times. CDR3 in DNA: TGCGCCAGTTCCGAATGGGGCGGGGGGAACACCGGGGAGCTGTTTTTT. This codes for CASSEWGGGNTGELFF. The chain uses TRBV10-1 and TRBJ2-2; 7 nucleotides line up with TRBD2. CDR1 WNHNN and CDR2 SYGVQD come from the germline V gene (reference sequence). The CDR3 has 16 amino acids. The V and J ends lost 9 bases and 1 base, in that order; junction bases with no gene match: 11.

This sequence joins TRBV19 and TRBJ1-6; TRBD1 matches 8 bases. The CDR3 contains 14 residues. V shed 6 bases and J 6 bases; nucleotides not matched to a gene: 4. Germline CDR1 reads LNHDA; CDR2 reads SQIVND (reference sequence). DNA for the CDR3: TGTGCCAGTAGCTGGACAGGGATTAATTCACCCCTCCACTTT. This sequence encodes CASSWTGINSPLHF.

This rearrangement joins TRBV13 to TRBJ1-1, with 10 positions matching TRBD1. Germline V gene lookup returns CDR1 PRHDT and CDR2 FYEKMQ (reference sequence). J gave up 6 bases and V 0 bases, and 4 bases lay outside the gene matches. The CDR3 extends over 15 amino acids. CDR3 nucleotides: TGTGCCAGCAGCTTAGGGGACAGGGGGGAGGCTGAAGCTTTCTTT. Its translation: CASSLGDRGEAEAFF.

The chain links TRBV28 to TRBJ1-5, with TRBD1 matching 7 bases. V shed 6 bases, J shed 7 bases, and the junction held 9 bases outside the gene matches. Germline CDR1 and CDR2: MDHEN and SYDVKM. CDR3 size: 14 residues. CDR3 region: CASRPTGEHQPQHF. The CDR3 DNA follows: TGTGCCAGCAGACCCACAGGGGAGCACCAGCCCCAGCATTTT.

V usage is TRBV2 and J usage is TRBJ2-5; D may be TRBD2 (6 bases). The CDR3 sequence is 14 residues long. V was pared by 6 bases and J by 2 bases, with 13 bases between. The germline CDR1 and CDR2 sequences are SNHLY and FYNNEI. The CDR3 loop reads CASSLRLDQETQYF. The CDR3 nucleotides are TGTGCCAGCAGCTTAAGACTAGATCAAGAGACCCAGTACTTC.

The gene calls are TRBV5-6 and TRBJ1-5; D unresolved. This CDR3 region has 14 residues. V lost 3 bases and J 6 bases, leaving 13 bases between the germline ends. Germline assignment: CDR1 SGHDT and CDR2 YYEEEE. CDR3 bases: TGTGCCAGCAGCTCAATCTCGGGGAGTCAGCCCCAGCATTTT. Protein sequence: CASSSISGSQPQHF.